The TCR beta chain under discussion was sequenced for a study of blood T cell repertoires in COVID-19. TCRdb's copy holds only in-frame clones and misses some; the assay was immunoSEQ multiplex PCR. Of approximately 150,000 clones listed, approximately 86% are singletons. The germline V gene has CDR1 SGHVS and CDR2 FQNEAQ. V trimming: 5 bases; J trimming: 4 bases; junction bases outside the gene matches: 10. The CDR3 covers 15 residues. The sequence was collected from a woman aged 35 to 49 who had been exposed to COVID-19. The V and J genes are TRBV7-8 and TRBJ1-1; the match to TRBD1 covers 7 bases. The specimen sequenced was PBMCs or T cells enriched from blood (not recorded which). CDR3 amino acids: CASSQRQGDSTEAFF. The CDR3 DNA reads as TGTGCCAGCAGCCAGCGACAGGGAGACAGCACTGAAGCTTTCTTT.